These 31 T cell receptor beta chains were sequenced from one sample in a study of cytomegalovirus exposure and HLA in healthy donors. The PCR had 60 Vbeta and 13 Jbeta primers. Repertoires were generated with immunoSEQ multiplex PCR, while TCRdb's copy carries only in-frame clones and drops some. Recorded for this sample: around 75,000 clones. Sequencing was carried out using PBMCs. The receptors were sampled from a man between 40 and 49 years old in good health and CMV-seronegative.

The V and J genes are TRBV4-2 and TRBJ2-1; 9 positions match TRBD1. The CDR3 has 18 amino acids. V shed 0 bases, J shed 4 bases, and the junction held 10 bases outside the gene matches. Germline V gene data show CDR1 as LGHNA and CDR2 as YNFKEQ. CDR3 DNA: TGTGCCAGCAGCCAAGATCACAGGGGGCAGGGACGGTACAATGAGCAGTTCTTC. Amino acid sequence: CASSQDHRGQGRYNEQFF.

The rearrangement joins TRBV30 to TRBJ1-6, with TRBD1 matching 7 bases. Germline loops: CDR1 GTSNPN, CDR2 SVGIG (reference sequence). V dropped 2 bases and J dropped 9; count of bases not matched to a gene: 7. The CDR3 covers 14 residues. CDR3 nucleotide sequence: TGTGCCTGGAGTACTTCGACAGGGAGTTCACCCCTCCACTTT. This translates into CAWSTSTGSSPLHF.

The chain carries TRBV5-6 and TRBJ1-1; D ambiguous. The germline gives CDR1 SGHDT, CDR2 YYEEEE. The V and J ends lost 0 bases and 4 bases respectively, with 7 bases between them. This CDR3 has 13 residues. The CDR3 loop is CASSLGSGTEAFF. The CDR3 DNA is TGTGCCAGCAGCTTGGGCAGCGGCACTGAAGCTTTCTTT.

The gene calls are TRBV29-1 and TRBJ2-3, with 13 bases identical to TRBD2. J was trimmed by 4 bases and V by 2 bases; bases with no gene match: 6. CDR1 SQVTM and CDR2 ANQGSEA come from the germline V gene. The CDR3 contains 16 residues. CDR3 bases: TGCAGCGTTGAATACGGACTAGCGGGAGTCCCAGATACGCAGTATTTT. Encoded protein: CSVEYGLAGVPDTQYF.

This rearrangement joins TRBV5-1 to TRBJ1-4; possibly TRBD1 for D (6 bases). Germline CDR1 SGHRS, CDR2 YFSETQ. V gave up 1 base and J gave up 4 bases, with 8 bases separating them. The CDR3 is made up of 14 amino acids. For the CDR3, the DNA is TGCGCCAGCAGCTTGACAGGGAATAATGAAAAACTGTTTTTT. Translation: CASSLTGNNEKLFF.

The J gene is TRBJ2-7, the V gene TRBV5-6, with D perhaps TRBD1 (6 bases). Germline V gives CDR1 SGHDT, CDR2 YYEEEE. The CDR3 is 14 amino acids. Trimming took off 1 base at V and 3 bases at J, with 11 bases between the two ends. The CDR3 sequence is CASSLTTGNYEQYF. CDR3 nucleotide sequence: TGTGCCAGCAGCTTGACCACAGGGAACTACGAGCAGTACTTC.

The chain combines TRBV10-3 with TRBJ2-1, with 11 bases lining up with TRBD2. The CDR3 spans 14 residues. In germline, CDR1 is ENHRY, CDR2 SYGVKD. Trimming removed 6 bases from V and 5 bases from J; junction bases left unmatched: 3. The CDR3 protein is CAIRGTSGHNEQFF. The CDR3 DNA reads as TGTGCCATCAGGGGGACTAGCGGCCACAATGAGCAGTTCTTC.

The rearrangement uses TRBV6-4 and TRBJ2-1; D perhaps matches TRBD2 (6 bases). The CDR3 has 15 amino acids. CDR1 is MRHNA and CDR2 is SNTAGT in the germline V gene. The V gene lost 0 bases and the J gene lost 6 bases, with 12 bases spanning the gap. CDR3 sequence reads: CASSDSRLVRNEQFF. As DNA, the CDR3 is TGTGCCAGCAGTGACTCTAGACTAGTTCGCAATGAGCAGTTCTTC.

Here the CDR3 reads CASSSGLAGTDTQYF. The CDR3 nucleotides read TGTGCCAGCAGCTCGGGACTAGCGGGCACAGATACGCAGTATTTT. The gene calls are TRBV5-4 and TRBJ2-3, with 11 bases matching TRBD2. Germline trimming cut 3 bases from V and 1 base from J; bases unmatched to any gene: 1. CDR1 is SGHNT and CDR2 is YYREEE in the germline V gene (reference sequence). The CDR3 length is 15 residues.

The CDR3 reads CASSSSGSSYEQYF. CDR3 sequence (DNA): TGTGCCAGCAGCTCTAGCGGAAGCTCCTACGAGCAGTACTTC. The chain links TRBV11-3 to TRBJ2-7; 7 bases fit TRBD2. There are 14 residues in the CDR3. The V gene's germline CDR1 is SGHNT and CDR2 YENEEA. Germline trimming cut 4 bases from V and 0 bases from J; bases unmatched to any gene: 3.

The CDR3 sequence: CASTPSRETSGANVLTF. DNA of the CDR3: TGTGCCAGCACCCCATCCCGGGAAACCTCTGGGGCCAACGTCCTGACTTTC. This chain links TRBV28 with TRBJ2-6; possible D gene TRBD2, 5 bases. Trimming pared 7 bases from V and 0 bases from J, leaving 16 bases between. Germline values: CDR1 MDHEN, CDR2 SYDVKM. The CDR3 is 17 residues long.

This rearrangement joins TRBV28 to TRBJ1-5, with D unresolved. CDR1 and CDR2 from the germline V gene are MDHEN and SYDVKM. V lost 6 bases and J 1 base, leaving 10 bases between the germline ends. The CDR3 is 14 residues long. CDR3 in amino acids: CASRTPRSNQPQHF. CDR3 bases: TGTGCCAGCAGAACCCCCCGGAGCAATCAGCCCCAGCATTTT. Full variable domain (rest looked up from reference TRBV28 and TRBJ1-5): DVKVTQSSRYLVKRTGEKVFLECVQDMDHENMFWYRQDPGLGLRLIYFSYDVKMKEKGDIPEGYSVSREKKERFSLILESASTNQTSMYLCASRTPRSNQPQHFGDGTRLSIL.

The gene calls are TRBV10-1 and TRBJ1-6; D is perhaps TRBD1 (6 bases). The CDR3 runs 19 residues. Germline loops: CDR1 WNHNN, CDR2 SYGVQD (reference sequence). With 2 bases removed from V and 0 bases from J, the gap between germline ends came to 17 bases. The DNA for the CDR3 is TGCGCCAGCAGTGAGCCCCAGGGGTACCCCAGCTCCTATAATTCACCCCTCCACTTT. Its protein is CASSEPQGYPSSYNSPLHF.

V gene TRBV6-6 combines with J gene TRBJ2-7; D is perhaps TRBD1 (7 bases). V lost 5 bases and J 3 bases, leaving 14 bases between the germline ends. The CDR3 is made up of 14 amino acids. Germline CDR1 MNHNY, CDR2 SVGAGI (reference sequence). CDR3 residues: CASSQGGPRYEQYF. CDR3 coding DNA: TGTGCCAGCAGTCAGGGGGGACCCCGCTACGAGCAGTACTTC.

The CDR3: CASKGTGGSHEQFF. The CDR3 nucleotides read TGTGCCAGCAAGGGGACAGGGGGTTCCCATGAGCAGTTCTTC. The rearrangement joins TRBV2 to TRBJ2-1; 11 bases line up with TRBD1. V was pared by 7 bases and J by 8 bases, with 7 bases of the junction left unmatched. Germline V CDR1 and CDR2: SNHLY, FYNNEI. This CDR3 has 14 residues.

The chain carries TRBV7-8 and TRBJ1-1; no definite D call. This CDR3 is built from 13 residues. Trimming removed 2 bases at V and 2 bases at J, with 6 bases between. Germline V gene lookup returns CDR1 SGHVS and CDR2 FQNEAQ. CDR3 DNA sequence: TGTGCCAGCAGCTTACTAACTAACACTGAAGCTTTCTTT. Protein sequence: CASSLLTNTEAFF.

This chain connects TRBV10-3 to TRBJ1-2, with D uncertain. The CDR3 runs to 13 residues. V gave up 7 bases and J gave up 8 bases, with 17 bases separating them. The germline gives CDR1 ENHRY, CDR2 SYGVKD. Here the CDR3 DNA reads TGTGCCATCAATCGGGCCTCGGAGGTGGGCTACACCTTC. It yields the protein CAINRASEVGYTF.

As DNA, the CDR3 is TGTGCCAGCAGTTACTCGAGGGGGTACGAGCAGTACTTC. The encoded protein is CASSYSRGYEQYF. The V gene is TRBV6-5, the J gene TRBJ2-7, with D possibly being TRBD1 (6 bases). The CDR3 covers 13 residues. The V and J ends lost 0 bases and 4 bases respectively, with 7 bases between them. Germline CDR1 is MNHEY and CDR2 is SVGAGI.

CDR3 nucleotide sequence: TGTGCCTGGAGTTTCGGACAGGGGGATTACAATGAGCAGTTCTTC. Translating it yields CAWSFGQGDYNEQFF. The rearrangement joins TRBV30 to TRBJ2-1; 10 bases are a match to TRBD1. The trim removed 2 bases at V and 4 bases at J, leaving 5 bases unmatched. CDR1 and CDR2 (germline): GTSNPN, SVGIG (reference sequence). The CDR3 sequence is 15 residues long.

This chain links TRBV7-2 with TRBJ2-7, with 7 positions matching TRBD1. CDR1 SGHTA and CDR2 FQGNSA come from the germline V gene. The J segment lost 1 base and the V segment lost 4 bases, leaving 7 bases of the junction unmatched. This CDR3 region has 15 residues. As DNA, the CDR3 is TGTGCCAGCAGCTCAAGGACAGGCTTTTCCTACGAGCAGTACTTC. Its protein is CASSSRTGFSYEQYF. Variable domain in full (rest from reference TRBV7-2 and TRBJ2-7): GAGVSQSPSNKVTEKGKDVELRCDPISGHTALYWYRQSLGQGLEFLIYFQGNSAPDKSGLPSDRFSAERTGGSVSTLTIQRTQQEDSAVYLCASSSRTGFSYEQYFGPGTRLTVT.

This CDR3 reads CASGQTSPGDEQFF. The CDR3 nucleotides are TGCGCCAGCGGCCAGACTAGCCCGGGGGACGAGCAGTTCTTC. The chain couples TRBV5-1 to TRBJ2-1; 7 nucleotides match TRBD2. This CDR3 has 14 amino acids. From germline, CDR1 is SGHRS and CDR2 YFSETQ. Trimming removed 7 bases from V and 10 bases from J; junction bases left unmatched: 14.

The V call is TRBV5-6, the J call TRBJ1-2; D not certain. Germline CDR1 reads SGHDT; CDR2 reads YYEEEE. The CDR3 has 16 amino acids. The V and J ends lost 2 bases and 8 bases respectively, with 22 bases between them. The chain's CDR3 is CASSFPTPTAAGGYTF. For the CDR3, the DNA is TGTGCCAGCAGCTTCCCCACCCCTACCGCGGCCGGGGGCTACACCTTC.

The V and J genes are TRBV11-2 and TRBJ2-2; D remains ambiguous. CDR3 size: 15 residues. The germline CDR1 and CDR2 sequences are SGHAT and FQNNGV. Trimming removed 2 bases at V and 3 bases at J, with 10 bases between. The CDR3 here is CASSLSGFDTGELFF. DNA for the CDR3: TGTGCCAGCAGCTTATCGGGTTTCGACACCGGGGAGCTGTTTTTT.

The CDR3 spells CATRGLAGEGYNEQFF. CDR3 coding DNA: TGTGCCACCAGAGGACTAGCGGGAGAGGGCTACAATGAGCAGTTCTTC. The chain is built from TRBV15 and TRBJ2-1, with TRBD2 identical over 13 bases. The CDR3 extends over 16 amino acids. Trimming took 6 bases from V and 3 from J; bases not matched to a gene: 5. The germline gives CDR1 LNHNV, CDR2 YYDKDF (reference sequence).

The chain is built from TRBV2 and TRBJ2-5, with unresolved D. Germline V gene sequence: CDR1 SNHLY, CDR2 FYNNEI. CDR3 length equals 12 residues. Trimming removed 5 bases from V and 1 base from J, with 5 bases in between. The DNA for the CDR3 is TGTGCCAGCAGTTCCTTCCAAGAGACCCAGTACTTC. It specifies CASSSFQETQYF.

The chain links TRBV4-3 to TRBJ1-5; TRBD1 aligns across 7 bases. The CDR3 has 16 amino acids. V lost 0 bases, J lost 3 bases, and 5 bases stayed unmatched. The germline gives CDR1 LGHNA, CDR2 YSLEER. The CDR3 DNA is TGCGCCAGCAGCCAAGAAACGGGACAGCCCAATCAGCCCCAGCATTTT. This encodes CASSQETGQPNQPQHF.

The V call is TRBV28, the J call TRBJ2-7; 8 bases fit TRBD2. The CDR3 consists of 12 residues. The ends lost 8 bases at V and 6 bases at J; junction bases unmatched: 6. Germline CDR1 MDHEN, CDR2 SYDVKM. The CDR3 reads CASRTSSLEQYF. As DNA, the CDR3 is TGTGCCAGCCGGACTAGCTCTCTCGAGCAGTACTTC.

The V call is TRBV4-3, the J call TRBJ2-5; D is undetermined. The J call may be incorrect, as the DNA end agrees better with TRBJ2-7. The germline gives CDR1 LGHNA, CDR2 YSLEER. The CDR3 covers 14 residues. CDR3 DNA: TGCGCCAGCAGCCAAGTGGGCAGGCCCTACGAGCAGTACTTC. Residues: CASSQVGRPYEQYF.

The chain has TRBV5-4 and TRBJ1-1, with D uncertain. Germline V CDR1 and CDR2: SGHNT, YYREEE (reference sequence). The CDR3 is 15 amino acids. V was clipped by 1 base and J by 3 bases, with 13 bases between them. CDR3 in amino acids: CASSLSPVRYTEAFF. In DNA form, the CDR3 reads TGTGCCAGCAGCTTGAGTCCAGTACGATACACTGAAGCTTTCTTT. The full variable domain, rest sourced from reference TRBV5-4 and TRBJ1-1, is ETGVTQSPTHLIKTRGQQVTLRCSSQSGHNTVSWYQQALGQGPQFIFQYYREEENGRGNFPPRFSGLQFPNYSSELNVNALELDDSALYLCASSLSPVRYTEAFFGQGTRLTVV.

The V gene is TRBV19, the J gene TRBJ2-1; 9 nucleotides match TRBD1. The V gene's germline CDR1 is LNHDA and CDR2 SQIVND (reference sequence). The CDR3 sequence is 15 residues long. The V gene end was trimmed by 3 bases and the J gene end by 3 bases; junction bases not matched to a gene: 3. CDR3 in amino acids: CASSIRTGDYNEQFF. Here the CDR3 DNA reads TGTGCCAGTAGTATTAGGACAGGGGACTACAATGAGCAGTTCTTC.

The chain carries TRBV4-1 and TRBJ1-2; D remains unclear. Germline loops: CDR1 MGHRA, CDR2 YSYEKL. CDR3 length: 13 residues. With 6 bases removed from V and 0 bases from J, the gap between germline ends came to 8 bases. CDR3 loop: CASRLGTNYGYTF. The CDR3, as DNA: TGCGCCAGCAGATTGGGCACTAACTATGGCTACACCTTC.